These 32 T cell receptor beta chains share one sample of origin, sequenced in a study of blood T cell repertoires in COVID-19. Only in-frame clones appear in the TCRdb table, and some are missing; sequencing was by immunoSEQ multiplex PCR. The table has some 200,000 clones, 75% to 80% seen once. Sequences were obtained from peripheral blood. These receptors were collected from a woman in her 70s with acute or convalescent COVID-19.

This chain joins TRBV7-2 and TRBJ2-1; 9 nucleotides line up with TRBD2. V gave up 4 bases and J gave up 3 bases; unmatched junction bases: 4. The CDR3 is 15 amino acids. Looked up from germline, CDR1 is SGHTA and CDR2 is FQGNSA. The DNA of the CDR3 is TGTGCCAGCAGCTGGACTAGCGATGTCTACAATGAGCAGTTCTTC. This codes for CASSWTSDVYNEQFF.

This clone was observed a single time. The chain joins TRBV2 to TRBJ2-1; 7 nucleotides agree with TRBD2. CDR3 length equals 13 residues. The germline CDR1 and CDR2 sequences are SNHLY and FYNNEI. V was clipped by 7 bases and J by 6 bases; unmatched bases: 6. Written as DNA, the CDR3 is TGTGCCAGCAAGATAGGGACTATCAATGAGCAGTTCTTC. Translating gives CASKIGTINEQFF.

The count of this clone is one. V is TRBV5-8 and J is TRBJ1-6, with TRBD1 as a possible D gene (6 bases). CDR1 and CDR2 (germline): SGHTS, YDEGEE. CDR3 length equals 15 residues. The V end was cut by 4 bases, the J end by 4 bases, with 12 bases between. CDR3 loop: CASSPTGVYNSPLHF. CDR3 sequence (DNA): TGTGCCAGCAGCCCGACAGGAGTTTATAATTCACCCCTCCACTTT.

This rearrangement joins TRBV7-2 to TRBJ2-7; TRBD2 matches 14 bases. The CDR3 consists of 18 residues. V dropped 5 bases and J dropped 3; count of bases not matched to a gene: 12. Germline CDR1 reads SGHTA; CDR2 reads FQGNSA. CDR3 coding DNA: TGTGCCAGCAGCCCATCAACGGGACTAGCGGGAGCCCACTACGAGCAGTACTTC. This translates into CASSPSTGLAGAHYEQYF.

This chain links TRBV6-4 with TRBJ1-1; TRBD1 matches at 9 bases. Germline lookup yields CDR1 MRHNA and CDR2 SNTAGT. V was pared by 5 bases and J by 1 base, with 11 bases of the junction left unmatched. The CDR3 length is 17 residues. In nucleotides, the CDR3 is TGTGCCAGCAGTCACCGGGACAGGGTCCGATCGAACACTGAAGCTTTCTTT. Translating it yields CASSHRDRVRSNTEAFF.

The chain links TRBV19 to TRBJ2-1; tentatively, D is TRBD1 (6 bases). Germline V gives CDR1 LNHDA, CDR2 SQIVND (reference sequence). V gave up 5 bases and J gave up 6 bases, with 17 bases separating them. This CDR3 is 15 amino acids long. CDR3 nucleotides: TGTGCCAGTAGTTGGGGCGTAACAGGGAGCAATGAGCAGTTCTTC. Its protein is CASSWGVTGSNEQFF. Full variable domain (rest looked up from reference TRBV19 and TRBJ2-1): DGGITQSPKYLFRKEGQNVTLSCEQNLNHDAMYWYRQDPGQGLRLIYYSQIVNDFQKGDIAEGYSVSREKKESFPLTVTSAQKNPTAFYLCASSWGVTGSNEQFFGPGTRLTVL.

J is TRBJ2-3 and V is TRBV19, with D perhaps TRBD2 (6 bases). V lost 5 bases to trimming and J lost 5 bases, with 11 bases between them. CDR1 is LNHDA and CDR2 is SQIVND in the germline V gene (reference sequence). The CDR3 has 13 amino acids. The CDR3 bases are TGTGCCAGTAGTCCCCGGAGGGAAGATACGCAGTATTTT. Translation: CASSPRREDTQYF.

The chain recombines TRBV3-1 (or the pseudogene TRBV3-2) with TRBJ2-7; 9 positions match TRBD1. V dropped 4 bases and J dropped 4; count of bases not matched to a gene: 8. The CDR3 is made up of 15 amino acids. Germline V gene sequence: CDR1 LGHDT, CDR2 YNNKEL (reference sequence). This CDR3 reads CASSPRDRASYEQYF. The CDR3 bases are TGTGCCAGCAGCCCGCGGGACAGGGCCTCATACGAGCAGTACTTC.

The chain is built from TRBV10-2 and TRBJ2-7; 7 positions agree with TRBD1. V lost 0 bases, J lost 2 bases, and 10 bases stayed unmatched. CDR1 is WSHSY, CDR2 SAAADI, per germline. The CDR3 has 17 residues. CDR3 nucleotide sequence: TGCGCCAGCAGTGAGTCAACAGGGGCGACCCTTACCTACGAGCAGTACTTC. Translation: CASSESTGATLTYEQYF.

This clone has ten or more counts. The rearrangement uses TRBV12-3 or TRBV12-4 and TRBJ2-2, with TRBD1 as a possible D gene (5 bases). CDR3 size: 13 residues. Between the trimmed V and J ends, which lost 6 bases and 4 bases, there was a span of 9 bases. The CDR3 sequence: CASRPGFTGELFF. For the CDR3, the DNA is TGTGCCAGCAGGCCAGGGTTCACCGGGGAGCTGTTTTTT.

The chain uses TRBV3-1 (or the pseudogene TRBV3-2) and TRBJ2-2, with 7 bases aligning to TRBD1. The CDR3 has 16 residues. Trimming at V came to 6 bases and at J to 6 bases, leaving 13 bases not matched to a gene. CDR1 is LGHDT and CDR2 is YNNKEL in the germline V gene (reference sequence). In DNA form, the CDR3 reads TGTGCCAGCAGTCAGCTGACAGGGCGAGGGGCCGGGGAGCTGTTTTTT. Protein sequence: CASSQLTGRGAGELFF.

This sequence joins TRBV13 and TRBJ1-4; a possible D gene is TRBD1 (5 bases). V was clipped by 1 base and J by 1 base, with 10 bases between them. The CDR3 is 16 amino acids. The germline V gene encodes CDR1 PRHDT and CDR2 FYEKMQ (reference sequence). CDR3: CASSLAAGGTNEKLFF. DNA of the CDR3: TGTGCCAGCAGCTTAGCCGCGGGGGGAACTAATGAAAAACTGTTTTTT.

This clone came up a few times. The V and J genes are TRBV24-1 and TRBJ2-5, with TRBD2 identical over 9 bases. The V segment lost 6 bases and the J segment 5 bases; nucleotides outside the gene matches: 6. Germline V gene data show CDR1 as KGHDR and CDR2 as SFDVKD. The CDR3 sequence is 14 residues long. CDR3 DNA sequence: TGTGCCACCAGTAGTAGCGGGAGAACGGAGACCCAGTACTTC. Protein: CATSSSGRTETQYF.

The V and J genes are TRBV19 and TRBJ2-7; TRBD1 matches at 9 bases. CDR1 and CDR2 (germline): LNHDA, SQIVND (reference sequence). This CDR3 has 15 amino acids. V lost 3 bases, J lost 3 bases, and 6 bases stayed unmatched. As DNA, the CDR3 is TGTGCCAGTAGTATCGCCGGGACAGGGTACTACGAGCAGTACTTC. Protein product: CASSIAGTGYYEQYF.

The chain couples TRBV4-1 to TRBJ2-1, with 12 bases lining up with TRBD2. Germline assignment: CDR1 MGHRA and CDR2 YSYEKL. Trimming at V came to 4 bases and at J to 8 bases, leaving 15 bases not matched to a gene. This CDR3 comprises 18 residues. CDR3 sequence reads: CASSLTLSTSGSVYEQFF. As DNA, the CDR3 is TGCGCCAGCAGCCTTACCCTTTCGACTAGCGGGAGTGTCTATGAGCAGTTCTTC.

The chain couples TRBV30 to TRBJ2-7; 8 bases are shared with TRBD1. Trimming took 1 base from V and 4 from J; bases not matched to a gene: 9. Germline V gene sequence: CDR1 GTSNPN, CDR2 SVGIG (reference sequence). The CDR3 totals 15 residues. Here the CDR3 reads CAWSEGTGSGYEQYF. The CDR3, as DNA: TGTGCCTGGAGTGAGGGGACAGGAAGTGGGTACGAGCAGTACTTC.

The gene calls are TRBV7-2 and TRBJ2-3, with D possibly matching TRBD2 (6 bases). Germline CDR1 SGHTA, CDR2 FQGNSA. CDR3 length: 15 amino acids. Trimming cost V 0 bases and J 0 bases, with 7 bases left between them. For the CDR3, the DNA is TGTGCCAGCAGCTTAGCTAGCGGAAGCACAGATACGCAGTATTTT. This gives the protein CASSLASGSTDTQYF.

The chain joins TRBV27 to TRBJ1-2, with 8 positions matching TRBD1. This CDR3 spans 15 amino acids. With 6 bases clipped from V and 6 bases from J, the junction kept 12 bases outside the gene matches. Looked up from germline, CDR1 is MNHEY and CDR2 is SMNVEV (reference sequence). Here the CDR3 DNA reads TGTGCCAGCAGCAAGGACAGGGAGTTCACTAATGGCTACACCTTC. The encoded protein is CASSKDREFTNGYTF.

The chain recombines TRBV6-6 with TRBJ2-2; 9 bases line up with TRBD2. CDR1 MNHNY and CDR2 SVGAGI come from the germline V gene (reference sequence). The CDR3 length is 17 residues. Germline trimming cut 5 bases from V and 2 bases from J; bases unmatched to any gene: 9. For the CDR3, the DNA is TGTGCCAGCAGTCAGACCGTAGCGGGAGCCAACACCGGGGAGCTGTTTTTT. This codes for CASSQTVAGANTGELFF.

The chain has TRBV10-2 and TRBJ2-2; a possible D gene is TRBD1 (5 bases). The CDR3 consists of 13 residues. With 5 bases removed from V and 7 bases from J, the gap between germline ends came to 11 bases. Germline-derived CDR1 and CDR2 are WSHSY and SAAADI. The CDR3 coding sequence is TGCGCCAGCAGTACCAACAGGATCGGGGAGCTGTTTTTT. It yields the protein CASSTNRIGELFF.

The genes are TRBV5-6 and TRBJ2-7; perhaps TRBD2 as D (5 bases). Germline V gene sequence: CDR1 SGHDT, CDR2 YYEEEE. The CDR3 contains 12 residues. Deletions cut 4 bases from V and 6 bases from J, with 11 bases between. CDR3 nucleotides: TGTGCCAGCAGCCAATCGGGGTTCGAGCAGTACTTC. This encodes CASSQSGFEQYF.

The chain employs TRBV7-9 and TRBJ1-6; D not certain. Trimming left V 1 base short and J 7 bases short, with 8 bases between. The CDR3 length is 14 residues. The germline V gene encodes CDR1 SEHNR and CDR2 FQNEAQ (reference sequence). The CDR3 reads CASSLVEKNSPLHF. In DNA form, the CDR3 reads TGTGCCAGCAGCTTAGTGGAGAAAAATTCACCCCTCCACTTT.

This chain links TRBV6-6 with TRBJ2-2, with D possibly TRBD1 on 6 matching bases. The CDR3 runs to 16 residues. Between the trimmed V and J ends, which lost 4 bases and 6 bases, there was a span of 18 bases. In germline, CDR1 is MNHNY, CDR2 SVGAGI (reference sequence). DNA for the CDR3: TGTGCCAGCAGTTCACCTCAGGGGAATGGGGCCGGGGAGCTGTTTTTT. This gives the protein CASSSPQGNGAGELFF.

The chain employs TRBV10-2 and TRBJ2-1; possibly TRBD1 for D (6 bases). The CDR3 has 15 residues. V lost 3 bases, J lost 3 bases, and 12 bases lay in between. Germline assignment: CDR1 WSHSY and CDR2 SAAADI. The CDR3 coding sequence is TGCGCCAGCAGTGAATTAGGGGGATACTACAATGAGCAGTTCTTC. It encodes CASSELGGYYNEQFF.

The DNA for the CDR3 is TGTGCCAGCAGCTTCGTTAATACACAGAACTACAATGAGCAGTTCTTC. It specifies CASSFVNTQNYNEQFF. The chain joins TRBV5-6 to TRBJ2-1; D unclear. The V end lost 2 bases, the J end lost 3 bases, and 15 bases lay between the germline ends. The CDR3 runs to 16 residues. Germline lookup yields CDR1 SGHDT and CDR2 YYEEEE.

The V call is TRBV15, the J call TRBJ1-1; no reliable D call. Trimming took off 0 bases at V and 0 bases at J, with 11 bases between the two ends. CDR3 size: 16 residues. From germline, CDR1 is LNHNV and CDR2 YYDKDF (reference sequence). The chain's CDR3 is CATSRDQVSMNTEAFF. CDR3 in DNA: TGTGCCACCAGCAGAGATCAGGTGTCCATGAACACTGAAGCTTTCTTT.

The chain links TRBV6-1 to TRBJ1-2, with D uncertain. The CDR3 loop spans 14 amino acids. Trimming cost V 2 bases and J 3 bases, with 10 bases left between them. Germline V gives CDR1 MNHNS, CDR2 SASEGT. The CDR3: CASSETPRDYGYTF. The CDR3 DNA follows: TGTGCCAGCAGTGAAACCCCCCGGGACTATGGCTACACCTTC.

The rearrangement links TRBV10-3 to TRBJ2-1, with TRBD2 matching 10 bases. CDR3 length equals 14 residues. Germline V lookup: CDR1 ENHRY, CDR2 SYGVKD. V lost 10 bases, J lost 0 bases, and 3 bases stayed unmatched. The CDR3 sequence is CATSSGSSYNEQFF. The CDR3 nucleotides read TGTGCCACCTCTAGCGGGAGCTCCTACAATGAGCAGTTCTTC.

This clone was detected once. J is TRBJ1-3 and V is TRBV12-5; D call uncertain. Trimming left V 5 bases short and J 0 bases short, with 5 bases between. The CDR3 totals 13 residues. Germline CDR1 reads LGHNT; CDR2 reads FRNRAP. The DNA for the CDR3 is TGTGCTAGTGGTCTCAGCTCTGGAAACACCATATATTTT. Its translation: CASGLSSGNTIYF.

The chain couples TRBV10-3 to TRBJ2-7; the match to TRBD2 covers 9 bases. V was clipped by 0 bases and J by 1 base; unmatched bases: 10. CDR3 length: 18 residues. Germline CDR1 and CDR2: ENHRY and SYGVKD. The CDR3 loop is CAISESISGRSRSYEQYF. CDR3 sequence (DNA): TGTGCCATCAGTGAGTCTATTAGCGGGAGATCCCGATCCTACGAGCAGTACTTC.

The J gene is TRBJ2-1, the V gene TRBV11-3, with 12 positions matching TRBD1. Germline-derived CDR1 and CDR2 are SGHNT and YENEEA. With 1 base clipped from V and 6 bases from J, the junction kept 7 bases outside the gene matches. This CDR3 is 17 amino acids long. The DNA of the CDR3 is TGTGCCAGCAGCTTAGCTGGGACAGGGGGCGGTCTCAATGAGCAGTTCTTC. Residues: CASSLAGTGGGLNEQFF.

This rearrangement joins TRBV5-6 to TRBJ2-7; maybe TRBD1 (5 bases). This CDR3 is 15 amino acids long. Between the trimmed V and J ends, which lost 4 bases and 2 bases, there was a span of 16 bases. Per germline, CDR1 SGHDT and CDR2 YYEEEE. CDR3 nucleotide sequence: TGTGCCAGCAGCGGAACCACAGGTTTCCCCTACGAGCAGTACTTC. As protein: CASSGTTGFPYEQYF.